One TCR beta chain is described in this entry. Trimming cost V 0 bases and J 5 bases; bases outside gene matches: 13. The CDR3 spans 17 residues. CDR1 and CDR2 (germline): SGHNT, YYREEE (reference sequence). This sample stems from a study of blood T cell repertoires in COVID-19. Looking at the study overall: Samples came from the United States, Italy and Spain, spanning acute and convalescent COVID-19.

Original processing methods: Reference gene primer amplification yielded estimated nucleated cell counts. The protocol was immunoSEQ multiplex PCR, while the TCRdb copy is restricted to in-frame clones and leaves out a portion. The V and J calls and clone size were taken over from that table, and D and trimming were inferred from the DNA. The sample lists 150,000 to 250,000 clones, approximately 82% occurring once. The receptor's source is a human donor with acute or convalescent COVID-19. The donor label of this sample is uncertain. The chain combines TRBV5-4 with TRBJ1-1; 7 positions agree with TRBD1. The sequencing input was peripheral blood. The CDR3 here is CASSLDRQGERNTEAFF. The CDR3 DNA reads TGTGCCAGCAGCTTGGATCGACAGGGCGAAAGGAATACTGAAGCTTTCTTT.